The next 22 T cell receptor beta chains were all read from a single sample in a study of T cell responses to AZD1222 COVID-19 vaccine. The table came from immunoSEQ multiplex PCR; TCRdb's copy has only in-frame clones and leaves some out. The sample records around 110,000 clones, under 90% being singletons. Here the sequenced sample was peripheral blood, taken on day 0 of AZD1222 vaccination. The origin of the receptors is an adult in good health.

This clone came up once. The V and J genes are TRBV29-1 and TRBJ1-2; TRBD1 matches at 7 bases. After removal of 3 bases from V and 6 bases from J, the junction contained 4 bases not matched to a gene. This CDR3 has 12 amino acids. The germline gives CDR1 SQVTM, CDR2 ANQGSEA. CDR3 coding DNA: TGCAGCGTTGAGACAGGGTCCGATGGCTACACCTTC. It specifies CSVETGSDGYTF.

This clone was counted only a few times. J is TRBJ1-2 and V is TRBV2; D possibly corresponds to TRBD1 (5 bases). The CDR3 runs 12 residues. Germline-derived CDR1 and CDR2 are SNHLY and FYNNEI. V lost 4 bases and J lost 5, with 8 bases in between. The CDR3 DNA is TGTGCCAGCAGTGGGACATGGTATGGCTACACCTTC. Amino acids: CASSGTWYGYTF.

The chain carries TRBV5-5 and TRBJ1-5; D is perhaps TRBD1 (6 bases). Trimming removed 0 bases from V and 7 bases from J, with 14 bases in between. The CDR3 consists of 15 residues. Germline V gene lookup returns CDR1 SGHKS and CDR2 YYEKEE (reference sequence). As DNA, the CDR3 is TGTGCCAGCAGCTTGGCCTCAGGGGCACGGCAGCCCCAGCATTTT. It codes for CASSLASGARQPQHF. The full variable domain, with the rest looked up from reference TRBV5-5 and TRBJ1-5, is DAGVTQSPTHLIKTRGQQVTLRCSPISGHKSVSWYQQVLGQGPQFIFQYYEKEERGRGNFPDRFSARQFPNYSSELNVNALLLGDSALYLCASSLASGARQPQHFGDGTRLSIL.

The J gene is TRBJ2-3, the V gene TRBV24-1; the D gene is possibly TRBD1 (6 bases). There are 13 residues in the CDR3. From germline, CDR1 is KGHDR and CDR2 SFDVKD. Deletions cut 6 bases from V and 3 bases from J, with 9 bases between. The CDR3, as DNA: TGTGCCACCAGTCCGGGACAAACAGATACGCAGTATTTT. This codes for CATSPGQTDTQYF.

V and J are TRBV18 and TRBJ1-6; a weak D match, TRBD1 (6 bases). The CDR3 has 16 amino acids. The V and J ends lost 0 bases and 10 bases respectively, with 16 bases between them. Germline lookup yields CDR1 KGHSH and CDR2 LQKENI. CDR3 in DNA: TGTGCCAGCTCACCACCATCGACAGGCGCGGAATCACCCCTCCACTTT. Protein: CASSPPSTGAESPLHF.

This chain connects TRBV19 to TRBJ1-5, with a tentative D call TRBD1 (6 bases). From germline, CDR1 is LNHDA and CDR2 SQIVND (reference sequence). V lost 5 bases, J lost 7 bases, and 15 bases lay in between. The CDR3 runs to 14 residues. The CDR3 DNA follows: TGTGCCAGTAGTTCCGACAGGAGCGGCCAGCCCCAGCATTTT. Protein product: CASSSDRSGQPQHF.

The J gene is TRBJ1-5, the V gene TRBV5-5; D is ambiguous. Per the germline V gene, CDR1 is SGHKS and CDR2 is YYEKEE (reference sequence). Trimming pared 0 bases from V and 1 base from J, leaving 2 bases between. The CDR3 is 13 amino acids. The CDR3 here is CASSLASNQPQHF. The CDR3 DNA sequence: TGTGCCAGCAGCTTGGCCAGCAATCAGCCCCAGCATTTT.

The gene calls are TRBV6-2 or TRBV6-3 and TRBJ2-7; no clear D. Trimming removed 2 bases at V and 2 bases at J, with 7 bases between. CDR1 is MNHEY, CDR2 SVGEGT, per germline. There are 13 residues in the CDR3. The CDR3 loop is CASSYPDAYEQYF. The CDR3 nucleotides read TGTGCCAGCAGTTACCCCGACGCCTACGAGCAGTACTTC.

The chain uses TRBV6-6 and TRBJ1-5; D is unresolved. Looked up from germline, CDR1 is MNHNY and CDR2 is SVGAGI (reference sequence). The germline V and J ends were trimmed by 2 bases and 0 bases, with 11 bases remaining between them. The CDR3 runs to 16 residues. The CDR3 DNA reads TGTGCCAGCAGTTACCTCAGGCAGAATAGCAATCAGCCCCAGCATTTT. It codes for CASSYLRQNSNQPQHF.

V and J are TRBV9 and TRBJ2-5; 15 bases are a match to TRBD2. Germline CDR1 SGDLS, CDR2 YYNGEE. V was pared by 5 bases and J by 2 bases, with 10 bases of the junction left unmatched. The CDR3 consists of 18 residues. In DNA, the CDR3 is TGTGCCAGCAGTTTCGGACTAGCGGGAGGGCCGGGGCAAGAGACCCAGTACTTC. Its protein product is CASSFGLAGGPGQETQYF.

This chain joins TRBV7-9 and TRBJ1-4, with unresolved D. This CDR3 spans 13 amino acids. The germline gives CDR1 SEHNR, CDR2 FQNEAQ (reference sequence). The ends were cut back, 6 bases at V and 8 bases at J, with 13 bases in the middle. This CDR3 is CASSWQEGEKLFF. CDR3 in DNA: TGTGCCAGCAGTTGGCAGGAAGGGGAAAAACTGTTTTTT.

The chain links TRBV10-3 to TRBJ1-3, with D unclear. CDR1 is ENHRY and CDR2 is SYGVKD in the germline V gene. This CDR3 has 14 residues. V lost 4 bases to trimming and J lost 0 bases, with 7 bases between them. In DNA, the CDR3 is TGTGCCATCAGTGTTAAGGGCTCTGGAAACACCATATATTTT. Protein product: CAISVKGSGNTIYF.

The chain recombines TRBV2 with TRBJ2-1, with TRBD2 matching 14 bases. CDR3 length: 15 residues. CDR1 SNHLY and CDR2 FYNNEI come from the germline V gene. J was trimmed by 4 bases and V by 11 bases; bases with no gene match: 7. This CDR3 is CAAGTSGSRYNEQFF. CDR3 in DNA: TGTGCCGCCGGGACTAGCGGGAGTAGGTACAATGAGCAGTTCTTC.

The chain has TRBV6-5 and TRBJ2-6; D gene unclear. The CDR3 is made up of 16 amino acids. Between the trimmed V and J ends, which lost 2 bases and 4 bases, there was a span of 12 bases. Germline values: CDR1 MNHEY, CDR2 SVGAGI. The CDR3 DNA follows: TGTGCCAGCAGTTACGGTTCGGGCACGGGGGCCAACGTCCTGACTTTC. The encoded protein is CASSYGSGTGANVLTF.

This clone was detected once. The rearrangement links TRBV12-5 to TRBJ1-6; D not resolved. CDR1 and CDR2 (germline): LGHNT, FRNRAP. The V end lost 7 bases, the J end lost 7 bases, and 11 bases lay between the germline ends. This CDR3 is built from 13 residues. The CDR3 DNA reads TGTGCTAGTGTCCCTGACGGGAATTCACCCCTCCACTTT. This codes for CASVPDGNSPLHF.

V and J are TRBV28 and TRBJ1-2; D is ambiguous. The ends were cut back, 5 bases at V and 4 bases at J, with 11 bases in the middle. Germline V lookup: CDR1 MDHEN, CDR2 SYDVKM. CDR3 length: 13 amino acids. This CDR3 is CASSQHLTYGYTF. The CDR3 DNA follows: TGTGCCAGCAGTCAACATCTCACCTATGGCTACACCTTC.

The gene calls are TRBV19 and TRBJ1-2, with D unresolved. The CDR3 has 13 amino acids. V dropped 2 bases and J dropped 4 bases, with 8 bases sitting between them. Germline loops: CDR1 LNHDA, CDR2 SQIVND (reference sequence). Here the CDR3 reads CASSIRVPYGYTF. DNA for the CDR3: TGTGCCAGTAGTATAAGGGTCCCCTATGGCTACACCTTC.

This chain connects TRBV7-4 to TRBJ1-4, with a tentative D call TRBD1 (5 bases). CDR3 length equals 18 residues. Germline V lookup: CDR1 SGHVT, CDR2 SQSDAQ. V was clipped by 1 base and J by 3 bases, with 18 bases between them. CDR3 nucleotide sequence: TGTGCCAGCAGCTTAGGGGTAAGCGGACACATAGCTAATGAAAAACTGTTTTTT. It encodes CASSLGVSGHIANEKLFF.

This chain's CDR3 is CASSLGTGFFDEQFF. In DNA form, the CDR3 reads TGTGCCAGCAGCTTGGGGACAGGGTTCTTCGATGAGCAGTTCTTC. The rearrangement links TRBV5-6 to TRBJ2-1, with TRBD1 identical over 8 bases. With V trimmed by 0 bases and J by 8 bases, 7 bases remained unmatched. The CDR3 has 15 amino acids. Per germline, CDR1 SGHDT and CDR2 YYEEEE.

The J gene is TRBJ2-1, the V gene TRBV5-4, with 7 bases that match TRBD2. Germline-derived CDR1 and CDR2 are SGHNT and YYREEE (reference sequence). V lost 0 bases to trimming and J lost 4 bases; unmatched junction nucleotides: 4. The CDR3 is made up of 15 amino acids. CDR3 nucleotides: TGTGCCAGCAGCTTGGCTGGGGGGGGTTACAATGAGCAGTTCTTC. Its translation is CASSLAGGGYNEQFF.

V and J are TRBV7-9 and TRBJ2-7, with 11 bases matching TRBD1. J gave up 7 bases and V 3 bases, and 5 bases lay outside the gene matches. Germline V gene sequence: CDR1 SEHNR, CDR2 FQNEAQ (reference sequence). The CDR3 length is 14 residues. The CDR3 DNA sequence: TGTGCCAGCAGCTTGGTCGGGACAGGGGGAGAGCAGTACTTC. Its translation is CASSLVGTGGEQYF.

This clone has a single count. V and J are TRBV7-2 and TRBJ2-1; TRBD2 matches at 10 bases. CDR1 and CDR2 from the germline V gene are SGHTA and FQGNSA. The length of the CDR3 is 15 residues. The ends lost 4 bases at V and 9 bases at J; junction bases unmatched: 9. This CDR3 is CASSSTPSGRVEQFF. The CDR3 DNA is TGTGCCAGCAGCTCCACGCCTAGCGGGAGAGTTGAGCAGTTCTTC. Full variable domain (rest looked up from reference TRBV7-2 and TRBJ2-1): GAGVSQSPSNKVTEKGKDVELRCDPISGHTALYWYRQSLGQGLEFLIYFQGNSAPDKSGLPSDRFSAERTGGSVSTLTIQRTQQEDSAVYLCASSSTPSGRVEQFFGPGTRLTVL.